The 4 T cell receptor beta chains below were found in one sample sequenced in a study of tumor-infiltrating lymphocytes in primary liver carcinoma. The tissue used was unsorted bulk material of roughly 17-32 mg. RNA and DNA were co-extracted from it with the AllPrep DNA/RNA mini kit. Total RNA (approximately 500 ng) served as template for TCR beta cDNA synthesis primed by a constant-region primer. Slightly modified ARM-PCR served as the procedure for the TCR beta libraries. These libraries came from three rounds of nested multiplex PCR. The opening two PCR rounds, around 11 cycles each, paired TRBV1-TRBV30 forward primers with a C-beta reverse primer. TCRdb called the multiplex PCR reads again in MiXCR, with one record for every CDR3 protein. The sample shows tens of thousands of distinct CDR3 sequences, 65% to 75% of them seen only once. Sequenced material: liver tumor tissue from sampling region 4. Subset in this sample: tumor region T4, right-lateral pole. The source of these receptors is a woman aged 55-75 years with primary liver carcinoma and hepatitis B virus infection.

This clonotype was observed a handful of times. The junction does not match germline at one end; this may be a read error. CDR3 loop: CASSVGTSGADTQYF. CDR3 sequence (DNA): TGTGCCAGCAGTGTAGGGACCAGCGGAGCAGATACGCAGTATTTT. This chain joins TRBV9 and TRBJ2-3, with D possibly being TRBD1 or TRBD2 (5 bases each). Germline V gene lookup returns CDR1 SGDLS and CDR2 YYNGEE. The CDR3 totals 15 residues.

A word on this clonotype: Sequence at one end of the junction differs from germline and may be a read error. The genes are TRBV6-6 and TRBJ1-6; D is perhaps TRBD1 (5 bases). Germline V gene data show CDR1 as MNHNY and CDR2 as SVGAGI (reference sequence). The CDR3 runs 14 residues. The CDR3 coding sequence is TGTGCCAGCAGTTTGGAGGGTTCAGGGTCACCCCTCCAATTT. This gives the protein CASSLEGSGSPLQF.

Note on this clonotype: The CDR3 end shows no conserved phenylalanine or tryptophan, and so a read error is likely. CDR3 nucleotide sequence: TGTGCCAGCAGCTTCAGAGGGACAGTTTCCTACGAGCAGTACTTG. It yields the protein CASSFRGTVSYEQYL. This chain links TRBV5-6 with TRBJ2-7; 7 bases align to TRBD1. After removal of 2 bases from V and 1 base from J, the junction contained 6 bases not matched to a gene. The CDR3 is made up of 15 amino acids. CDR1 and CDR2 (germline): SGHDT, YYEEEE.

About this clonotype: The junction departs from germline at one end; a sequencing error may be responsible. The chain joins TRBV29-1 to TRBJ2-5; the match to TRBD2 covers 16 bases. Germline V gene sequence: CDR1 SQVTM, CDR2 ANQGSEA. The CDR3 contains 14 residues. CDR3 loop: CSVEGTSGRETLYF. The DNA of the CDR3 is TGTAGCGTTGAGGGGACTAGCGGGAGGGAGACCCTGTACTTC.